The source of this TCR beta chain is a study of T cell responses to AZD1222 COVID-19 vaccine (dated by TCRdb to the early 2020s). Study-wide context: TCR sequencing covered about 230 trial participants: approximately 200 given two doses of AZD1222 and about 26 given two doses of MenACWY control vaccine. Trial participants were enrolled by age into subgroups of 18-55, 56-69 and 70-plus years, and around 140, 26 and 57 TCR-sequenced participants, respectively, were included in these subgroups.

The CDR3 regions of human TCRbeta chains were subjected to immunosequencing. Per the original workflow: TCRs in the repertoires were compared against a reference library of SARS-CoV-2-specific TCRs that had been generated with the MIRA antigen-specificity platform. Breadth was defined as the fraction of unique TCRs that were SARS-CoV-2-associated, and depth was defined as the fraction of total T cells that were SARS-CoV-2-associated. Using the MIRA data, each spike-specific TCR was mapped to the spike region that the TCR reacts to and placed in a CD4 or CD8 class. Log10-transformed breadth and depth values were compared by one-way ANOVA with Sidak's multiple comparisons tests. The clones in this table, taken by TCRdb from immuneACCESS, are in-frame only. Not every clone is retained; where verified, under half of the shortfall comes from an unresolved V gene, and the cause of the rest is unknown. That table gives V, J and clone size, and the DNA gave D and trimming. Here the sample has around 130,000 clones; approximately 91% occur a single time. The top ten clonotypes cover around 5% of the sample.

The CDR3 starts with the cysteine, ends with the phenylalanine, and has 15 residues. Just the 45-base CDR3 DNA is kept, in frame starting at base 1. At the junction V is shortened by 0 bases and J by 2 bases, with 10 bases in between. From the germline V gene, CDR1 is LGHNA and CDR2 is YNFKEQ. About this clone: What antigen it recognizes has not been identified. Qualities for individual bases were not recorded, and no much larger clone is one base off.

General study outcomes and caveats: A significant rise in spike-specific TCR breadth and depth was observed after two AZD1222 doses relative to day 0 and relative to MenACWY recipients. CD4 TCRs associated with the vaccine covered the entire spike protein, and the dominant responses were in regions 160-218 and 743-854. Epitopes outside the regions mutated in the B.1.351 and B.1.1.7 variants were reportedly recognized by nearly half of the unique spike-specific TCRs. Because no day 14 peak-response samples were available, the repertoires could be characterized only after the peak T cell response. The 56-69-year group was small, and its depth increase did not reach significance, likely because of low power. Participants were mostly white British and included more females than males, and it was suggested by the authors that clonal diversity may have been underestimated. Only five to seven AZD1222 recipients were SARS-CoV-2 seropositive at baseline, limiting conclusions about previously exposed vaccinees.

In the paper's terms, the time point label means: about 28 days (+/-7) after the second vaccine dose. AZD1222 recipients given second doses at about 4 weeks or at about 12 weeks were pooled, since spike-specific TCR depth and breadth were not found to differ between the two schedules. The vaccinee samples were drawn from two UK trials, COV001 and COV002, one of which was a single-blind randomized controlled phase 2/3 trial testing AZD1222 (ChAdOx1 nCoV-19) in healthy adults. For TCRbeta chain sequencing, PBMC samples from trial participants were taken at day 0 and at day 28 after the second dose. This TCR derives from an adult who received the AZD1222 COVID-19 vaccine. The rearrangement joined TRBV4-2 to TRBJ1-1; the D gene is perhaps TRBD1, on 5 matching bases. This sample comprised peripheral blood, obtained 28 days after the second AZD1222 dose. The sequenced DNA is TGTGCCAGCAGCCAAGATTCGGGACTTAACACTGAAGCTTTCTTT. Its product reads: CASSQDSGLNTEAFF.